Listed here are 27 T cell receptor gamma chains from one sample, sequenced in a study of gamma-delta T cells after stem cell transplantation. TCRdb reapplied CATT to the RT-PCR reads. This sample has 3,000 to 4,500 gamma-chain clones, with nearly 5% found just once. The sequenced sample was gamma-delta T cells. The receptors come from a human donor. It is not recorded whose cells these are; they may come from a transplant donor.

In its sample, this clone is medium-sized (0.01 to 0.1%). V is TRGV9 and J is TRGJ1 or TRGJ2. Germline V gene sequence: CDR1 GITISATS, CDR2 ISYDGTV (reference sequence). V lost 1 base, J lost 10 bases, and 7 bases stayed unmatched. The CDR3 is 12 residues long. CDR3 sequence (DNA): TGTGCCTTGTGGGAGGTTCCCCAAAAGAAACTCTTT. Protein sequence: CALWEVPQKKLF.

This clone rates as medium-sized (0.01 to 0.1%). V and J are TRGV4 and TRGJ1 or TRGJ2. V dropped 1 base and J dropped 5; count of bases not matched to a gene: 2. Germline assignment: CDR1 EGSTGY and CDR2 YDSYTSSV. The CDR3 is made up of 12 amino acids. CDR3 region: CATWDGDYKKLF. The CDR3 region has the DNA TGTGCCACCTGGGATGGAGATTATAAGAAACTCTTT.

By sample share, this clone is medium-sized. The chain carries TRGV9 and TRGJ1 or TRGJ2. CDR1 is GITISATS and CDR2 is ISYDGTV in the germline V gene (reference sequence). After removal of 0 bases from V and 11 bases from J, the junction contained 4 bases not matched to a gene. The CDR3 is 11 residues long. In nucleotides, the CDR3 is TGTGCCTTGTGGGAGGTGGTTCAGAAACTCTTT. It yields the protein CALWEVVQKLF.

There are a few counts of this clone. A junction boundary mismatches the germline segment, possibly from a read error. The chain recombines TRGV4 with TRGJ1 or TRGJ2. From germline, CDR1 is EGSTGY and CDR2 YDSYTSSV. The length of the CDR3 is 10 residues. The CDR3 is CATWDYKKLF. The CDR3 DNA reads TGCGCCACCTGGGACTATAAGAAACTCTTT.

This clone was counted between two and nine times. An end of the junction does not agree with germline; a read error may underlie this. This sequence joins TRGV8 and TRGJ1 or TRGJ2. This CDR3 has 11 amino acids. CDR1 VENAVY and CDR2 YDSYNSRV come from the germline V gene. CDR3 residues: CATPNYYKKLF. Here the CDR3 DNA reads TGCGCCACCCCGAATTATTATAAGAAACTCTTT.

This clone is medium-sized (0.01 to 0.1%) in the sample. The V and J genes are TRGV9 and TRGJP. The germline CDR1 and CDR2 sequences are GITISATS and ISYDGTV (reference sequence). After removal of 3 bases from V and 6 bases from J, the junction contained 8 bases not matched to a gene. The CDR3 runs to 17 residues. The CDR3: CALWESQVELGKKIKVF. CDR3 sequence (DNA): TGTGCCTTGTGGGAGTCTCAAGTAGAGTTGGGCAAAAAAATCAAGGTATTT.

Only a few counts were recorded for this clone. The chain employs TRGV3 and TRGJ1 or TRGJ2. The CDR3 totals 11 residues. CDR1 is VTNTFY, CDR2 YDVSTARD, per germline (reference sequence). J lost 12 bases, V lost 0 bases, and 5 bases had no gene match. The CDR3 spells CATWDRPAKLF. DNA for the CDR3: TGTGCCACCTGGGACAGGCCTGCGAAACTCTTT.

A note on this clone: A read error is likely here: a far larger clone is one base away. Other DNA sequences in the same sample also yield this CDR3. The chain employs TRGV3 and TRGJ1 or TRGJ2. The CDR3 spans 13 residues. The germline V gene encodes CDR1 VTNTFY and CDR2 YDVSTARD (reference sequence). The CDR3 coding sequence is TGTGCCACCTGGGACAGGCCGGAGTATAAGAAACTCTTC. It is translated as CATWDRPEYKKLF.

This chain links TRGV9 with TRGJP. Germline CDR1 reads GITISATS; CDR2 reads ISYDGTV (reference sequence). The CDR3 totals 16 residues. V lost 5 bases to trimming and J lost 4 bases; unmatched junction nucleotides: 5. This chain's CDR3 is CALWGDQELGKKIKVF. DNA of the CDR3: TGTGCCTTGTGGGGGGATCAAGAGTTGGGCAAAAAAATCAAGGTATTT.

With regard to this clone: TCRdb pairs this DNA with a much larger clone's protein that differs at residue 7, likely a read error; the protein shown was translated from the DNA. The V call is TRGV8, the J call TRGJP2. Germline V CDR1 and CDR2: VENAVY, YDSYNSRV. This CDR3 is built from 13 residues. The DNA of the CDR3 is TGTGCCACCTGGCAAAGTAGGGATTGGATCAAGACGTTT. It translates to CATWQSRDWIKTF.

The table lists this clone with a few counts. The chain has TRGV9 and TRGJP. The CDR3 has 16 residues. Germline V lookup: CDR1 GITISATS, CDR2 ISYDGTV (reference sequence). V lost 5 bases, J lost 6 bases, and 7 bases stayed unmatched. The CDR3 bases are TGTGCCTTGTGGGGTCGCCTAGAGTTGGGCAAAAAAATCAAGGTATTT. Residues: CALWGRLELGKKIKVF.

On this clone itself: This same CDR3 is encoded by further DNA sequences in the sample. The J gene is TRGJP, the V gene TRGV9. CDR3 length: 17 amino acids. Germline-derived CDR1 and CDR2 are GITISATS and ISYDGTV (reference sequence). The ends lost 4 bases at V and 4 bases at J; junction bases unmatched: 7. This CDR3 reads CALWEGAQELGKKIKVF. In DNA, the CDR3 is TGTGCCTTGTGGGAAGGGGCACAAGAGTTGGGCAAAAAAATCAAGGTATTT.

Comment on this clone: This may be a read error: a much more frequent sequence differs by one nucleotide. The chain has TRGV8 and TRGJP1. V gave up 9 bases and J gave up 11 bases; unmatched junction bases: 3. CDR3 length: 9 amino acids. Germline-derived CDR1 and CDR2 are VENAVY and YDSYNSRV. As DNA, the CDR3 is TGTGCCACCAGCTGGTTCAAGATATTT. This codes for CATSWFKIF.

Concerning this clone: A read error is likely here: a far larger clone is one base away. This sequence joins TRGV9 and TRGJP. CDR3 size: 18 residues. Germline assignment: CDR1 GITISATS and CDR2 ISYDGTV (reference sequence). CDR3 DNA: TGTGCCTTGTGGGAGGCCTCCCAGCAAGAGTTGGGCAAAAAAATCGAGGTATTT. Translating it yields CALWEASQQELGKKIEVF.

This clone has a handful of counts. The J gene is TRGJ1 or TRGJ2, the V gene TRGV9. Germline loops: CDR1 GITISATS, CDR2 ISYDGTV (reference sequence). CDR3 length: 14 residues. V trimming: 0 bases; J trimming: 3 bases; junction bases outside the gene matches: 5. The CDR3 DNA sequence: TGTGCCTTGTGGGAGGTGGAAGGTTATTATAAGAAACTCTTT. It codes for CALWEVEGYYKKLF.

With respect to this clone: With only one base between it and a far larger clone, this is likely a read error. The CDR3 nucleotides read TGTGCCACCTGGGACAGCCGGTCTTATTATAAGAAACTCTTT. Translating it yields CATWDSRSYYKKLF. The chain uses TRGV3 and TRGJ1 or TRGJ2. CDR3 length equals 14 residues. CDR1 and CDR2 (germline): VTNTFY, YDVSTARD (reference sequence). V lost 1 base, J lost 3 bases, and 6 bases stayed unmatched.

Concerning this clone itself: This probably arose from a read error, given a far larger clone one base away. The rearrangement uses TRGV9 and TRGJP. This CDR3 region has 15 residues. Germline CDR1 is GITISATS and CDR2 is ISYDGTV (reference sequence). In nucleotides, the CDR3 is TGTGCCTCGTGGTCGAGGGGGTTGGGCAAAAAAATCAAGGTATTT. This sequence encodes CASWSRGLGKKIKVF.

The rearrangement links TRGV9 to TRGJ1 or TRGJ2. The CDR3 covers 17 residues. After removal of 0 bases from V and 7 bases from J, the junction contained 18 bases not matched to a gene. Germline lookup yields CDR1 GITISATS and CDR2 ISYDGTV (reference sequence). The CDR3 spells CALWEVGPNHRSYKKLF. The CDR3 DNA sequence: TGTGCCTTGTGGGAGGTGGGCCCCAACCACCGGAGCTATAAGAAACTCTTT.

This clone showed up just a few times. This chain links TRGV9 with TRGJP. The J segment lost 7 bases and the V segment lost 11 bases, leaving 8 bases of the junction unmatched. Germline CDR1 and CDR2: GITISATS and ISYDGTV (reference sequence). This CDR3 comprises 14 residues. CDR3 in DNA: TGTGCCTCCTATGAGGAGTTGGGCAAAAAAATCAAGGTATTT. It yields the protein CASYEELGKKIKVF.

The chain uses TRGV4 and TRGJP2. The V segment lost 8 bases and the J segment 2 bases; nucleotides outside the gene matches: 2. Germline lookup yields CDR1 EGSTGY and CDR2 YDSYTSSV. This CDR3 has 12 amino acids. CDR3 in amino acids: CATLSSDWIKTF. The CDR3 coding sequence is TGTGCCACCTTAAGTAGTGATTGGATCAAGACGTTT.

This clone showed up just a few times. The chain's CDR3 is CALWEAGGRELGKKIKVF. The CDR3 nucleotides read TGTGCCTTGTGGGAGGCCGGAGGTCGAGAGTTGGGCAAAAAAATCAAGGTATTT. The chain links TRGV9 to TRGJP. From germline, CDR1 is GITISATS and CDR2 ISYDGTV (reference sequence). V trimming: 2 bases; J trimming: 6 bases; junction bases outside the gene matches: 10. The CDR3 covers 18 residues.

The V call is TRGV9, the J call TRGJP. Per the germline V gene, CDR1 is GITISATS and CDR2 is ISYDGTV (reference sequence). J was trimmed by 2 bases and V by 3 bases; bases with no gene match: 4. The CDR3 contains 17 residues. The CDR3, as DNA: TGTGCCTTGTGGGAGTTGAGGCAAGAGTTGGGCAAAAAAATCAAGGTATTT. Encoded protein: CALWELRQELGKKIKVF.

This clone is medium-sized (0.01 to 0.1%) in the sample. V is TRGV9 and J is TRGJ1 or TRGJ2. The junction had 5 bases not matched to a gene; V was cut back by 0 bases and J by 12 bases. Looked up from germline, CDR1 is GITISATS and CDR2 is ISYDGTV (reference sequence). The CDR3 runs 11 residues. The CDR3 nucleotides read TGTGCCTTGTGGGAGGTGCGGGTGAAACTCTTT. Translation gives CALWEVRVKLF.

A remark on this clone: A much larger clone differs by one base, so this may be a read error. J is TRGJ1 or TRGJ2 and V is TRGV5. The CDR3 spans 15 residues. Germline CDR1 and CDR2: VINAFY and YDVSNSKD. The CDR3 nucleotides read TGTGCCACCTGGCACAGGCCGGGGAATTATTATAAGAAACTCTTT. Protein sequence: CATWHRPGNYYKKLF.

This chain links TRGV9 with TRGJ1 or TRGJ2. Germline values: CDR1 GITISATS, CDR2 ISYDGTV (reference sequence). The CDR3 runs to 12 residues. The V segment lost 9 bases and the J segment 11 bases; nucleotides outside the gene matches: 16. The CDR3 bases are TGTGCCTTGCGAGGAGGGCGGGGGGAGAAACTCTTT. Translating gives CALRGGRGEKLF.

The CDR3 bases are TGTGCCACCTGGGATGTCCCTTATTATAAGAAACTCTTT. As protein: CATWDVPYYKKLF. The chain combines TRGV4 with TRGJ1 or TRGJ2. This CDR3 is 13 amino acids long. After removal of 2 bases from V and 3 bases from J, the junction contained 4 bases not matched to a gene. Germline V gene data show CDR1 as EGSTGY and CDR2 as YDSYTSSV.

This clone qualifies as medium-sized. This chain connects TRGV9 to TRGJ1 or TRGJ2. The CDR3 spans 18 residues. Trimming cost V 0 bases and J 0 bases; bases outside gene matches: 14. Germline CDR1 is GITISATS and CDR2 is ISYDGTV (reference sequence). CDR3 DNA: TGTGCCTTGTGGGAGGTGAAGGCCTTCTCCCTGAATTATTATAAGAAACTCTTT. Translated: CALWEVKAFSLNYYKKLF.